The source of this T cell receptor (beta chain) is a study of prognosis after radiotherapy for stage I lung cancer. Germline-derived CDR1 and CDR2 are MDHEN and SYDVKM. This CDR3 comprises 16 residues. The V end lost 1 base, the J end lost 2 bases, and 12 bases lay between the germline ends. Amplicons of TCR beta CDR3 were generated from genomic DNA by two-round multiplex PCR. Primers specific to each TRBV and TRBJ gene were used in first-round PCR. Using its own MiXCR run on the multiplex PCR reads, TCRdb lists one record per CDR3 protein. The top ten hold about 25% of the sample, which has about 34,000 distinct CDR3 sequences, 25% to 40% seen once. Prior chemotherapy, radiotherapy and other malignancies were absent; CT and PET/CT showed node-negative disease.

The specimen comprised PBMCs, sampled before or after stereotactic body radiation therapy (not recorded which). V usage is TRBV28 and J usage is TRBJ1-5, with D perhaps TRBD1 (5 bases). This sequence was found in a donor over 45 with non-small cell lung cancer. The CDR3 protein is CASSLSAGTRNQPQHF. CDR3 bases: TGTGCCAGCAGTTTATCAGCGGGGACCCGCAATCAGCCCCAGCATTTT.